This T cell receptor (beta chain) emerged from a study of vaccination and CD4 T cells after COVID-19. Study at large: Six men and four women formed the convalescents, two being Hispanic. Samples after vaccination came a median 72 days past dose two, ranging 14 to 241. Control cultures were supplied with a CEFX pool, an HIV-1 Nef pool, or no peptide at all.

Germline lookup yields CDR1 MNHEY and CDR2 SMNVEV (reference sequence). V lost 3 bases and J 4 bases, leaving 13 bases between the germline ends. This CDR3 spans 14 amino acids. The study sequenced cultured CD4+ T cell DNA using the Oncomine TCR Beta short-read assay. TCRdb analysed the PCR reads with MiXCR anew, one entry per CDR3 protein. The data show some 10,000 distinct CDR3 sequences, with approximately 71% seen just once and approximately 25% held by the top ten. As concerns this clonotype: Antigen: not known.

Described treatment: approximately nine-day PBMC culture with coronavirus spike peptide pools or control peptides (ViraFEST assay). Approximately 2 million PBMCs were grown per well alongside roughly 9 IU/ml IL-2 and approximately 9.2 ug/ml peptide pools. This chain links TRBV27 with TRBJ2-7; D assignment may be TRBD1 or TRBD2 (5 bases each). The specimen sequenced was CD4+ T cells from blood, cultured in vitro. This receptor was taken from a human donor who had recovered from COVID-19. This CDR3 is CASSFSGSRYEQYF. In DNA form, the CDR3 reads TGTGCCAGCAGTTTTTCAGGGAGCCGGTACGAGCAGTACTTC.